One T cell receptor (beta chain) is described in this entry. The assay ran at deep level. Libraries were prepared by immunoSEQ multiplex PCR; TCRdb keeps only in-frame clonotypes and omits some of them. This table has around 2.3 million clones, approximately 96% appearing once. This entry is derived from a study of shared clonotypes between healthy human individuals. The receptor comes from a man younger than 30 in good health. Material for sequencing was naive CD4+ T cells sorted from blood. Indicated subset: CD45RA+ positively selected.

As DNA, the CDR3 is TGCAGCGTTGGCGGAACTAGCGGGGGAGAGACCCAGTACTTC. Its protein product is CSVGGTSGGETQYF. The rearrangement uses TRBV29-1 and TRBJ2-5; 11 nucleotides agree with TRBD2. This CDR3 has 14 residues. V shed 4 bases and J 4 bases; nucleotides not matched to a gene: 5. The germline CDR1 and CDR2 sequences are SQVTM and ANQGSEA.